A single sample is the source of the 23 T cell receptor beta chains below, sequenced in a study of OX40 agonist ivuxolimab in advanced cancers. Using immunoSEQ multiplex PCR, the repertoire was profiled, and TCRdb retains in-frame clones only, with some absent. This repertoire shows 45,000 to 65,000 clones, around 82% found once; its top ten account for more than 3%. This material consisted of CD4+ or CD8+ T cells sorted from blood, taken in a trial of the OX40 agonist ivuxolimab. All receptors come from an adult with an advanced solid tumor such as melanoma, head and neck, liver or kidney cancer.

The chain links TRBV6-4 to TRBJ1-1, with D unclear. CDR3 length: 16 residues. Deletions cut 5 bases from V and 1 base from J, with 17 bases between. Per germline, CDR1 MRHNA and CDR2 SNTAGT. The CDR3 DNA reads as TGTGCCAGCAGTTTACGCAAAGGTCGGAAGAACACTGAAGCTTTCTTT. This sequence encodes CASSLRKGRKNTEAFF.

CDR3 amino acids: CASSLALSRAGYGYTF. The CDR3 DNA follows: TGTGCCAGCAGCTTAGCCCTCTCTCGGGCAGGCTATGGCTACACCTTC. The chain uses TRBV5-4 and TRBJ1-2; D is ambiguous. Looked up from germline, CDR1 is SGHNT and CDR2 is YYREEE (reference sequence). The CDR3 covers 16 residues. V was cut by 2 bases and J by 4 bases, with 18 bases left in between.

This clone appeared a single time. The rearrangement joins TRBV6-5 to TRBJ2-2; 7 bases map to TRBD2. The CDR3 runs to 14 residues. Germline V CDR1 and CDR2: MNHEY, SVGAGI. With 2 bases clipped from V and 6 bases from J, the junction kept 3 bases outside the gene matches. This CDR3 reads CASSYDGGSGELFF. In DNA form, the CDR3 reads TGTGCCAGCAGTTACGACGGGGGGTCCGGGGAGCTGTTTTTT.

The V gene is TRBV19, the J gene TRBJ1-2; 8 nucleotides line up with TRBD1. With 11 bases clipped from V and 5 bases from J, the junction kept 16 bases outside the gene matches. This CDR3 is built from 15 residues. In germline, CDR1 is LNHDA, CDR2 SQIVND (reference sequence). The CDR3 coding sequence is TGTGCCTCAACAGGGGGAGTGTCACTTTTTTATGGCTACACCTTC. Its protein product is CASTGGVSLFYGYTF.

The genes are TRBV7-2 and TRBJ1-2; a possible D gene is TRBD1 (5 bases). The CDR3 totals 15 residues. Germline values: CDR1 SGHTA, CDR2 FQGNSA. The V end was cut by 1 base, the J end by 4 bases, with 13 bases between. The chain's CDR3 is CASSLEGGEVYGYTF. CDR3 DNA sequence: TGTGCCAGCAGCTTAGAAGGAGGGGAAGTCTATGGCTACACCTTC.

V and J are TRBV5-1 and TRBJ1-1; TRBD1 matches 7 bases. Germline V CDR1 and CDR2: SGHRS, YFSETQ. The trim removed 0 bases at V and 0 bases at J, leaving 5 bases unmatched. The CDR3 covers 16 residues. CDR3 amino acids: CASSLAGTVLNTEAFF. DNA of the CDR3: TGCGCCAGCAGCTTGGCCGGGACAGTCTTGAACACTGAAGCTTTCTTT.

The chain couples TRBV2 to TRBJ2-5, with a tentative D call TRBD2 (5 bases). V lost 6 bases and J 2 bases, leaving 19 bases between the germline ends. This CDR3 has 16 amino acids. The V gene's germline CDR1 is SNHLY and CDR2 FYNNEI. CDR3 in DNA: TGTGCCAGCAGATTTAGGACGGCGGGCCTGCAAGAGACCCAGTACTTC. Its translation is CASRFRTAGLQETQYF.

The CDR3 reads CASSAGLAGGVPFF. In nucleotides, the CDR3 is TGTGCCAGCAGCGCGGGACTAGCGGGAGGAGTTCCGTTCTTC. The genes are TRBV5-4 and TRBJ2-1; TRBD2 agrees at 15 bases. Per germline, CDR1 SGHNT and CDR2 YYREEE (reference sequence). This CDR3 has 14 residues. J gave up 15 bases and V 4 bases, and 8 bases lay outside the gene matches.

This chain links TRBV4-1 with TRBJ1-5; a weak D match, TRBD1 (5 bases). There are 15 residues in the CDR3. V was pared by 3 bases and J by 4 bases, with 13 bases between. Per the germline V gene, CDR1 is MGHRA and CDR2 is YSYEKL. CDR3 loop: CASSQEGARNQPQHF. The CDR3 DNA sequence: TGCGCCAGCAGCCAGGAAGGGGCTAGAAATCAGCCCCAGCATTTT.

The CDR3 sequence: CASSLQGLAGELEFF. The CDR3 DNA sequence: TGTGCCAGCAGCTTACAGGGGCTAGCGGGAGAATTAGAGTTCTTC. The J gene is TRBJ2-1, the V gene TRBV5-4; TRBD2 matches at 10 bases. The germline V gene has CDR1 SGHNT and CDR2 YYREEE (reference sequence). There are 15 residues in the CDR3. V was pared by 2 bases and J by 14 bases, with 13 bases of the junction left unmatched.

The rearrangement links TRBV30 to TRBJ1-6, with D possibly being TRBD1 (5 bases). V gave up 0 bases and J gave up 8 bases, with 11 bases separating them. CDR3 size: 14 residues. The germline V gene has CDR1 GTSNPN and CDR2 SVGIG (reference sequence). CDR3 sequence: CAWSVGREYSPLHF. DNA for the CDR3: TGTGCCTGGAGTGTTGGCAGGGAGTATTCACCCCTCCACTTT.

V gene TRBV5-1 combines with J gene TRBJ1-2; 7 nucleotides line up with TRBD1. Trimming cost V 2 bases and J 0 bases; bases outside gene matches: 1. The CDR3 extends over 14 amino acids. The germline gives CDR1 SGHRS, CDR2 YFSETQ. CDR3 bases: TGCGCCAGCAGCTTACAGGGGTCTAACTATGGCTACACCTTC. Amino acids: CASSLQGSNYGYTF.

This rearrangement joins TRBV14 to TRBJ1-2, with D possibly TRBD1 on 5 matching bases. The germline gives CDR1 SGHDN, CDR2 FVKESK. The CDR3 contains 16 residues. With 0 bases removed from V and 0 bases from J, the gap between germline ends came to 11 bases. CDR3 coding DNA: TGTGCCAGCAGCCAAGATGGGATGACAGCTAACTATGGCTACACCTTC. Residues: CASSQDGMTANYGYTF.

The chain uses TRBV2 and TRBJ1-6; D not certain. CDR1 is SNHLY and CDR2 is FYNNEI in the germline V gene. This CDR3 is built from 15 residues. Trimming removed 4 bases at V and 1 base at J, with 8 bases between. The CDR3 nucleotides read TGTGCCAGCAGTGCCTGGGGTTCCTATAATTCACCCCTCCACTTT. This gives the protein CASSAWGSYNSPLHF.

This clone was counted a single time. The CDR3 here is CASSSDGPSDTQYF. Written as DNA, the CDR3 is TGTGCCAGCAGCTCGGACGGGCCCTCGGATACGCAGTATTTT. V usage is TRBV7-9 and J usage is TRBJ2-3; D remains unclear. CDR3 length equals 14 residues. The V end lost 4 bases, the J end lost 6 bases, and 14 bases lay between the germline ends. In germline, CDR1 is SEHNR, CDR2 FQNEAQ (reference sequence).

The rearrangement uses TRBV28 and TRBJ1-2; 7 bases line up with TRBD1. The CDR3 spans 13 residues. CDR1 is MDHEN, CDR2 SYDVKM, per germline. The V gene end was trimmed by 6 bases and the J gene end by 0 bases; junction bases not matched to a gene: 1. The CDR3 sequence is CASRGTANYGYTF. In nucleotides, the CDR3 is TGTGCCAGCAGGGGGACAGCTAACTATGGCTACACCTTC.

About this clone itself: The same CDR3 is also encoded by other DNA sequences in this sample. The chain uses TRBV27 and TRBJ1-2; weak D call: TRBD1 (5 bases). The CDR3 has 13 residues. Germline CDR1 reads MNHEY; CDR2 reads SMNVEV (reference sequence). The V end lost 2 bases, the J end lost 4 bases, and 8 bases lay between the germline ends. CDR3 region: CASSLTGGYGYTF. The CDR3 region has the DNA TGTGCCAGCAGTTTAACGGGGGGCTATGGCTACACCTTC.

The chain recombines TRBV19 with TRBJ1-5, with D tentatively TRBD1 (5 bases). CDR3 length: 15 amino acids. Germline CDR1 is LNHDA and CDR2 is SQIVND (reference sequence). Trimming cost V 7 bases and J 3 bases, with 16 bases left between them. CDR3 in DNA: TGTGCCAGTAACACTTGGGGGGGATACAATCAGCCCCAGCATTTT. Residues: CASNTWGGYNQPQHF. Full variable domain (remainder filled in from reference TRBV19 and TRBJ1-5): DGGITQSPKYLFRKEGQNVTLSCEQNLNHDAMYWYRQDPGQGLRLIYYSQIVNDFQKGDIAEGYSVSREKKESFPLTVTSAQKNPTAFYLCASNTWGGYNQPQHFGDGTRLSIL.

The CDR3 protein is CASSPRFRGGYTF. In DNA, the CDR3 is TGTGCCAGCAGCCCGCGGTTTCGGGGCGGCTACACCTTC. The V gene is TRBV5-6, the J gene TRBJ1-2, with D maybe TRBD1 (5 bases). Trimming left V 4 bases short and J 8 bases short, with 15 bases between. This CDR3 has 13 amino acids. Germline values: CDR1 SGHDT, CDR2 YYEEEE.

The CDR3 is CASRRPAGDTDTQYF. CDR3 in DNA: TGCGCCAGCCGGCGCCCAGCGGGAGACACAGATACGCAGTATTTT. The J gene is TRBJ2-3, the V gene TRBV5-1, with TRBD2 identical over 8 bases. Losses at the gene ends were 7 bases for V and 2 bases for J; bases not matched to a gene: 9. The CDR3 runs to 15 residues. The germline V gene has CDR1 SGHRS and CDR2 YFSETQ. The variable domain in full, with the rest retrieved from reference TRBV5-1 and TRBJ2-3, is KAGVTQTPRYLIKTRGQQVTLSCSPISGHRSVSWYQQTPGQGLQFLFEYFSETQRNKGNFPGRFSGRQFSNSRSEMNVSTLELGDSALYLCASRRPAGDTDTQYFGPGTRLTVL.

The sample holds a few counts of this clone. The CDR3 DNA reads as TGTGCCAGCAGTTACTTGACCTGGGATTCCTATGGCTACACCTTC. It translates to CASSYLTWDSYGYTF. The rearrangement links TRBV6-5 to TRBJ1-2; no firm D call. V gave up 1 base and J gave up 4 bases, with 13 bases separating them. Germline V lookup: CDR1 MNHEY, CDR2 SVGAGI. This CDR3 spans 15 amino acids.

This clone was picked up a small number of times. This chain joins TRBV5-1 and TRBJ1-6; tentatively, D is TRBD1 (5 bases). CDR3 size: 15 residues. The germline gives CDR1 SGHRS, CDR2 YFSETQ. V shed 0 bases and J shed 10 bases, with 14 bases lying between them. CDR3 sequence reads: CASSLAGGPRSPLHF. The CDR3 DNA reads as TGCGCCAGCAGCTTGGCCGGGGGACCGCGATCACCCCTCCACTTT.

Only a few counts were recorded for this clone. CDR3 residues: CASSPLTGLNTEAFF. The CDR3 DNA reads as TGTGCCAGCAGCCCATTAACAGGGCTGAACACTGAAGCTTTCTTT. The V gene is TRBV5-6, the J gene TRBJ1-1, with D possibly TRBD1 on 6 matching bases. CDR1 is SGHDT and CDR2 is YYEEEE in the germline V gene. This CDR3 comprises 15 residues. Trimming left V 4 bases short and J 0 bases short, with 13 bases between.